A single sample is the source of the 23 T cell receptor beta chains below, sequenced in a study of Graves' ophthalmopathy and Graves' hyperthyroidism. RNA transcripts yielded amplified TCR beta CDR3 regions. HTBI-primed RT-PCR formed the first round, and a multiplex PCR formed the second. TCRdb reprocessed the multiplex PCR reads with MiXCR, giving one entry per CDR3 protein. The profile shows approximately 1.2 million distinct CDR3 sequences, less than 45% of them singletons. Sequencing was carried out using peripheral blood or thyroid tissue (not recorded which). The receptors shown here come from an adult man with Graves' hyperthyroidism.

Many counts were recorded for this clonotype. The chain couples TRBV2 to TRBJ2-6; D unclear. Looked up from germline, CDR1 is SNHLY and CDR2 is FYNNEI. The CDR3 runs to 15 residues. The V end lost 4 bases, the J end lost 0 bases, and 7 bases lay between the germline ends. The CDR3 nucleotides are TGTGCCAGCAGTGCTGGTAGCTCTGGGGCCAACGTCCTGACTTTC. This sequence encodes CASSAGSSGANVLTF.

The V call is TRBV2, the J call TRBJ2-6, with TRBD1 as a possible D gene (6 bases). The V end was cut by 5 bases, the J end by 4 bases, with 12 bases between. This CDR3 spans 15 amino acids. Germline V gene lookup returns CDR1 SNHLY and CDR2 FYNNEI. The CDR3 loop is CASSRRGTGANVLTF. In DNA, the CDR3 is TGTGCCAGCAGTCGCAGGGGTACCGGGGCCAACGTCCTGACTTTC.

The rearrangement uses TRBV5-1 and TRBJ1-2; a weak D match, TRBD1 (5 bases). V was clipped by 2 bases and J by 8 bases, with 13 bases between them. The CDR3 runs to 13 residues. CDR1 SGHRS and CDR2 YFSETQ come from the germline V gene. This CDR3 reads CASSFSRDGGYTF. Here the CDR3 DNA reads TGCGCCAGCAGCTTTAGCAGGGACGGAGGCTACACCTTC.

This clonotype appeared many times. The chain has TRBV10-1 and TRBJ2-2; D may be TRBD1 or TRBD2 (7 bases each). The V gene's germline CDR1 is WNHNN and CDR2 SYGVQD (reference sequence). This CDR3 spans 14 amino acids. The ends were cut back, 8 bases at V and 1 base at J, with 11 bases in the middle. The CDR3 sequence: CASGRDRNTGELFF. The CDR3 DNA is TGCGCCAGCGGGAGGGACAGGAACACCGGGGAGCTGTTTTTT.

This sequence joins TRBV24-1 and TRBJ2-2; D remains ambiguous. The CDR3 has 15 amino acids. The V gene's germline CDR1 is KGHDR and CDR2 SFDVKD. The V and J ends lost 4 bases and 2 bases respectively, with 10 bases between them. The DNA for the CDR3 is TGTGCCACCAGTGACCAGGTGGCCAACACCGGGGAGCTGTTTTTT. Translated: CATSDQVANTGELFF.

This clonotype was picked up many times. This chain uses TRBV10-3 with TRBJ2-2; D may be TRBD1 (5 bases). CDR3 length: 15 amino acids. Germline CDR1 reads ENHRY; CDR2 reads SYGVKD. Trimming cost V 5 bases and J 1 base, with 11 bases left between them. CDR3 nucleotide sequence: TGTGCCATCAGTCCCTTGGGGCTGAACACCGGGGAGCTGTTTTTT. It translates to CAISPLGLNTGELFF.

This clonotype was observed a few times. V and J are TRBV7-2 and TRBJ2-2; D is unresolved. Between the trimmed V and J ends, which lost 0 bases and 7 bases, there was a span of 15 bases. The CDR3 is 16 amino acids. The germline V gene encodes CDR1 SGHTA and CDR2 FQGNSA. The CDR3: CASSLAWTPLDGELFF. Here the CDR3 DNA reads TGTGCCAGCAGCTTAGCTTGGACCCCCCTGGACGGGGAGCTGTTTTTT.

The chain employs TRBV6-5 and TRBJ2-7, with 10 bases fitting TRBD2. V lost 5 bases to trimming and J lost 2 bases; unmatched junction nucleotides: 6. This CDR3 has 15 amino acids. Germline CDR1 reads MNHEY; CDR2 reads SVGAGI. The CDR3 bases are TGTGCCAGCAGTAACCCGGGACTAGCGACCTACGAGCAGTACTTC. Protein sequence: CASSNPGLATYEQYF.

This clonotype has only a few counts. This chain joins TRBV12-3 or TRBV12-4 and TRBJ2-6; D not resolved. The CDR3 spans 13 residues. Between the trimmed V and J ends, which lost 8 bases and 1 base, there was a span of 6 bases. CDR3 sequence (DNA): TGTGCCAGCCATCCTTCTGGGGCCAACGTCCTGACTTTC. Translating gives CASHPSGANVLTF.

This clonotype was recorded a few times. This rearrangement joins TRBV6-6 to TRBJ1-5; D possibly corresponds to TRBD1 (5 bases). This CDR3 spans 15 amino acids. The germline V and J ends were trimmed by 0 bases and 5 bases, with 11 bases remaining between them. Germline CDR1 MNHNY, CDR2 SVGAGI (reference sequence). CDR3 sequence (DNA): TGTGCCAGCAGTTACTCAGGGGCTCCATATCAGCCCCAGCATTTT. It encodes CASSYSGAPYQPQHF.

This clonotype was counted once. This sequence may be a read error, since a much larger clone differs from it by one base. The chain uses TRBV6-6 and TRBJ2-6, with 11 bases matching TRBD2. This CDR3 has 16 amino acids. Germline assignment: CDR1 MNHNY and CDR2 SVGAGI (reference sequence). The CDR3 region is CASSGLAGSGANVPTF. As DNA, the CDR3 is TGTGCCAGCAGTGGACTAGCGGGCTCTGGGGCCAACGTCCCGACTTTC.

Ten or more counts support this clonotype. The V call is TRBV12-3 or TRBV12-4, the J call TRBJ1-5; tentative D call: TRBD1 (6 bases). The CDR3 loop spans 14 amino acids. Trimming removed 4 bases from V and 5 bases from J, with 12 bases in between. In DNA form, the CDR3 reads TGTGCCAGCAGTTACAGGGTAAGGGATCAGCCCCAGCATTTT. Translated: CASSYRVRDQPQHF.

V is TRBV6-1 and J is TRBJ1-2; D perhaps matches TRBD1 (5 bases). There are 14 residues in the CDR3. Deletions cut 5 bases from V and 0 bases from J, with 10 bases between. Germline loops: CDR1 MNHNS, CDR2 SASEGT. The CDR3 spells CASSLQVTNYGYTF. The CDR3 DNA follows: TGTGCCAGCAGTTTACAGGTTACTAACTATGGCTACACCTTC.

The J gene is TRBJ1-5, the V gene TRBV4-3; D gene unclear. Germline values: CDR1 LGHNA, CDR2 YSLEER. Trimming pared 1 base from V and 5 bases from J, leaving 9 bases between. This CDR3 spans 14 amino acids. The CDR3 DNA is TGCGCCAGCAGCCAAGGGTCAGCTCATCAGCCCCAGCATTTT. Encoded protein: CASSQGSAHQPQHF.

This chain connects TRBV9 to TRBJ2-2, with 7 bases fitting TRBD1. The CDR3 is 15 residues long. V shed 3 bases and J 9 bases; nucleotides not matched to a gene: 11. CDR1 is SGDLS, CDR2 YYNGEE, per germline. The CDR3 region has the DNA TGTGCCAGCAGCGACTCCGGGACAGCACACCGGGAGCTGTTTTTT. It specifies CASSDSGTAHRELFF.

This clonotype came up a few times. V is TRBV5-5 and J is TRBJ1-1, with D possibly being TRBD1 (5 bases). Germline CDR1 is SGHKS and CDR2 is YYEKEE (reference sequence). Deletions cut 4 bases from V and 4 bases from J, with 26 bases between. CDR3 size: 18 residues. The CDR3 spells CASSPRAEGMLRITEAFF. DNA of the CDR3: TGTGCCAGCAGCCCCAGGGCGGAGGGGATGCTTCGTATCACTGAAGCTTTCTTT.

The V and J genes are TRBV29-1 and TRBJ2-2; a possible D gene is TRBD1 (5 bases). CDR3 length: 12 residues. The V and J ends lost 4 bases and 7 bases respectively, with 10 bases between them. CDR1 and CDR2 from the germline V gene are SQVTM and ANQGSEA. CDR3 sequence reads: CSVARESGELFF. The CDR3 DNA reads as TGCAGCGTTGCCAGGGAAAGCGGGGAGCTGTTTTTT.

This clonotype is a singleton in its sample. A much larger clone is a single base away; this may be a read error. This rearrangement joins TRBV19 to TRBJ1-5; D unresolved. The germline V and J ends were trimmed by 7 bases and 3 bases, with 10 bases remaining between them. The CDR3 consists of 13 residues. Germline assignment: CDR1 LNHDA and CDR2 SQIVND (reference sequence). CDR3 in amino acids: CASMQAFNQPQHF. The CDR3 nucleotides read TGTGCCAGTATGCAGGCTTTCAATCAGCCCCAGCATTTT.

This clonotype was seen more than once but under ten times. The gene calls are TRBV4-1 and TRBJ2-7; 13 bases fit TRBD2. CDR3 length: 15 amino acids. The ends lost 5 bases at V and 7 bases at J; junction bases unmatched: 8. The germline CDR1 and CDR2 sequences are MGHRA and YSYEKL. The CDR3 DNA reads TGCGCCAGCAGCAGTACTAGCGGGGGGGCCGGAGAGCAGTACTTC. The encoded protein is CASSSTSGGAGEQYF.

This clonotype was seen many times. The CDR3 DNA sequence: TGCAGCGCAAAAGACCGGGACAAGAAATACACCTTC. Translated, it gives CSAKDRDKKYTF. The rearrangement links TRBV29-1 to TRBJ1-2; D is perhaps TRBD1 (6 bases). Per the germline V gene, CDR1 is SQVTM and CDR2 is ANQGSEA. The length of the CDR3 is 12 residues. Trimming removed 7 bases at V and 11 bases at J, with 20 bases between.

The table lists this clonotype with many counts. The V gene is TRBV28, the J gene TRBJ1-1; D might be TRBD1 (5 bases). Germline CDR1 MDHEN, CDR2 SYDVKM. The CDR3 is 15 amino acids. Trimming removed 4 bases from V and 0 bases from J, with 12 bases in between. CDR3: CASSSLTAMNTEAFF. CDR3 sequence (DNA): TGTGCCAGCAGTTCCTTGACAGCCATGAACACTGAAGCTTTCTTT.

The rearrangement joins TRBV29-1 to TRBJ2-5; D is ambiguous. The CDR3 has 12 amino acids. The V and J ends lost 8 bases and 2 bases respectively, with 12 bases between them. The germline V gene has CDR1 SQVTM and CDR2 ANQGSEA. CDR3 region: CSLIETQETQYF. The CDR3 nucleotides read TGCAGCTTGATAGAGACGCAAGAGACCCAGTACTTC.

Comments on this clonotype: The conserved closing phenylalanine or tryptophan is absent in this CDR3, likely reflecting a read error. The DNA is omitted, as the CDR3 cannot be located on it reliably, and the CDR3 follows TCRdb's listing. The chain has TRBV7-2 and TRBJ2-5. The CDR3 is 8 amino acids in total, end residues counted. Germline CDR1 reads SGHTA; CDR2 reads FQGNSA. CDR3 in amino acids: CASSSRRT.